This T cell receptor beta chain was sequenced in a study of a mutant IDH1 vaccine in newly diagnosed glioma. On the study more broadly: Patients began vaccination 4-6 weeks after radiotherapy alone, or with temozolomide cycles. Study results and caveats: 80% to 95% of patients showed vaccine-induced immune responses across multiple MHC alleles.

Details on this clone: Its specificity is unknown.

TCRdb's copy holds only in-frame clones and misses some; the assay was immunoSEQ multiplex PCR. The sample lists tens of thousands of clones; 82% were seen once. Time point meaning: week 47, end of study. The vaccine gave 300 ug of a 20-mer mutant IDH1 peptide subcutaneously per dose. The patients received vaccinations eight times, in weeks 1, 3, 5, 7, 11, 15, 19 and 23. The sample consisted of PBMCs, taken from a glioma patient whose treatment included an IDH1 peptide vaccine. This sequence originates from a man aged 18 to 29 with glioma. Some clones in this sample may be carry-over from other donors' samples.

The CDR3 loop reads CASSSPDSPPRTDTQYF. The CDR3, as DNA: TGTGCCAGCAGCTCTCCGGACTCCCCCCCCCGCACAGATACGCAGTATTTT. The J gene is TRBJ2-3, the V gene TRBV7-8; D is possibly TRBD2 (5 bases). The V gene's germline CDR1 is SGHVS and CDR2 FQNEAQ. The CDR3 is made up of 17 amino acids. The V and J ends lost 4 bases and 1 base respectively, with 18 bases between them.